This TCR beta chain emerged from a study of lymphopenia after photon versus proton radiotherapy. The method was immunoSEQ multiplex PCR; TCRdb's version includes in-frame clones alone and lacks a portion of them. The repertoire holds roughly 150,000 clones, with about nine tenths as singletons. V was cut by 6 bases and J by 15 bases, with 18 bases left in between. The CDR3 is made up of 12 amino acids. CDR1 SEHNR and CDR2 FQNEAQ come from the germline V gene (reference sequence). The source was peripheral blood, collected from a patient treated with photon-based radiotherapy. This TCR derives from a middle-aged man with gastric cancer. The V gene is TRBV7-9, the J gene TRBJ2-1; TRBD1 is a possible D gene (5 bases). The CDR3 sequence is CASSKDTLWGFF. CDR3 coding DNA: TGTGCCAGCAGTAAGGACACTCTTTGGGGGTTCTTC. Supplemented by reference TRBV7-9 and TRBJ2-1, the full variable domain reads DTGVSQNPRHKITKRGQNVTFRCDPISEHNRLYWYRQTLGQGPEFLTYFQNEAQLEKSRLLSDRFSAERPKGSFSTLEIQRTEQGDSAMYLCASSKDTLWGFFGPGTRLTVL.